This T cell receptor (beta chain) is from a study of shared clonotypes between healthy human individuals. Study-wide points: The sharing of roughly 5% of naive CD4 clonotypes was seen across several donors.

As for this clone: Its antigen is not known.

Generated by immunoSEQ multiplex PCR, the TCRdb table keeps only in-frame clones and is missing some. This table holds 2 million to 2.5 million clones, approximately 95% found once. Germline V lookup: CDR1 SGHDN, CDR2 FVKESK. The CDR3 is 13 residues long. V lost 3 bases to trimming and J lost 8 bases; unmatched junction nucleotides: 4. Specimen: naive CD4+ T cells from PBMCs. Subset denoted: CD45RA+ positively selected. This TCR derives from a man between 18 and 29 years old in good health. Some clones in this sample may be carry-over from other donors' samples. This chain joins TRBV14 and TRBJ2-1; TRBD2 matches 7 bases. The CDR3 region is CASSQSLADEQFF. The DNA for the CDR3 is TGTGCCAGCAGCCAGAGCCTAGCGGATGAGCAGTTCTTC.